The T cell receptor (beta chain) under discussion was sequenced for a study of regulatory T cells in long-lasting Graves disease. Library construction for TCR beta used iRepertoire HTBI primers and Arm-PCR of CDR3 regions. Each CDR3 protein is one row after TCRdb ran MiXCR on the multiplex PCR reads. The repertoire holds more than 300,000 distinct CDR3 sequences, with about 23% as singletons. Regarding time point: persistent/refractory GD, antithyroid drugs over 5 years with positive TRAb. From PBMCs, RNA was extracted and then used to make the TCR library. Germline CDR1 and CDR2: SGHTA and FQGNSA. This CDR3 has 14 residues. V shed 4 bases and J 14 bases; nucleotides not matched to a gene: 13.

The chain uses TRBV7-2 and TRBJ2-5, with 10 bases aligning to TRBD2. This TCR was sampled from a woman aged 40 to 50 with Graves disease. The specimen comprised peripheral blood mononuclear cells (PBMCs), sampled when the disease was refractory, from a patient treated with antithyroid drugs. This CDR3 reads CASSSHDLAGATYF. The CDR3 DNA sequence: TGTGCCAGCAGCTCTCACGACCTAGCGGGGGCCACCTACTTC.